This T cell receptor (beta chain) derives from a study of T cell repertoires in ileal Crohn's disease. The J segment lost 12 bases and the V segment lost 4 bases, leaving 7 bases of the junction unmatched. CDR1 is MNHEY, CDR2 SVGAGI, per germline. This CDR3 region has 12 residues. Assay: immunoSEQ multiplex PCR; the TCRdb copy retains only in-frame clones and omits some. The sample contains about 15,000 clones, about 86% of which appear only once. The specimen was ileal tissue. The clonotype originates from an adult with Crohn's disease. The chain links TRBV6-5 to TRBJ1-1; 8 bases align to TRBD1. CDR3 nucleotide sequence: TGTGCCAGCAGTTCTACAGGGGGTTGGTCTTTCTTT. It specifies CASSSTGGWSFF.